A single sample gave rise to the 21 T cell receptor beta chains below, sequenced in a study of T cells in Graves' hyperthyroidism and ophthalmopathy. Amplified TCR beta CDR3 regions came from RNA transcripts. RT-PCR in the first round (using the HTBI primer set) targeted the TCR CDR3. TCRdb reprocessed the multiplex PCR reads via MiXCR and lists one record per CDR3 protein. The sample records around 440,000 distinct CDR3 sequences, 15% to 19% being singletons. Material: blood. Receptor source: a woman younger than 35 with Graves' hyperthyroidism.

This clonotype occurred a few times. The V call is TRBV28, the J call TRBJ2-1; 8 bases agree with TRBD1. The CDR3 consists of 13 residues. CDR1 is MDHEN, CDR2 SYDVKM, per germline. Trimming at V came to 6 bases and at J to 12 bases, leaving 10 bases not matched to a gene. DNA of the CDR3: TGTGCCAGCAGCTCCGACAGGGGAAAAAGGCAGTTCTTC. It encodes CASSSDRGKRQFF.

The J gene is TRBJ2-7, the V gene TRBV28; 7 bases align to TRBD1. The CDR3 spans 13 residues. Trimming at V came to 6 bases and at J to 4 bases, leaving 6 bases not matched to a gene. In germline, CDR1 is MDHEN, CDR2 SYDVKM. This chain's CDR3 is CASRDRHVYEQYF. The CDR3 DNA sequence: TGTGCCAGCAGGGACAGGCATGTGTACGAGCAGTACTTC.

This clonotype was recorded many times. The chain joins TRBV18 to TRBJ1-1; D possibly corresponds to TRBD1 (6 bases). Germline V gene sequence: CDR1 KGHSH, CDR2 LQKENI. V was clipped by 6 bases and J by 1 base, with 9 bases between them. The CDR3 totals 13 residues. For the CDR3, the DNA is TGTGCCAGCTCTATGACAGGGAACACTGAAGCTTTCTTT. Amino acids: CASSMTGNTEAFF.

At least ten counts were recorded for this clonotype. This chain joins TRBV18 and TRBJ2-1, with 11 bases identical to TRBD2. Germline V gene data show CDR1 as KGHSH and CDR2 as LQKENI. The junction had 5 bases not matched to a gene; V was cut back by 3 bases and J by 4 bases. The CDR3 runs to 16 residues. CDR3 nucleotide sequence: TGTGCCAGCTCACCGTCGAGGACTAGCGGGTACAATGAGCAGTTCTTC. This codes for CASSPSRTSGYNEQFF.

This clonotype was detected ten times or more. This chain joins TRBV6-1 and TRBJ1-1, with TRBD1 as a possible D gene (5 bases). The length of the CDR3 is 14 residues. V lost 3 bases to trimming and J lost 5 bases, with 13 bases between them. Per the germline V gene, CDR1 is MNHNS and CDR2 is SASEGT. The CDR3 loop reads CASSDYQGRTEAFF. The CDR3 coding sequence is TGTGCCAGCAGTGATTACCAGGGCAGGACTGAAGCTTTCTTT.

This clonotype has just a few counts. This chain connects TRBV24-1 to TRBJ1-1; D perhaps matches TRBD1 (5 bases). Trimming left V 4 bases short and J 6 bases short, with 17 bases between. This CDR3 region has 15 residues. CDR1 and CDR2 (germline): KGHDR, SFDVKD. This CDR3 reads CATSDSHLAGAEAFF. The CDR3 nucleotides read TGTGCCACCAGTGACTCCCACCTGGCGGGGGCTGAAGCTTTCTTT.

This clonotype was seen repeatedly, ten times or more. V is TRBV6-1 and J is TRBJ1-2, with 7 positions matching TRBD1. CDR3 size: 14 residues. Germline CDR1 and CDR2: MNHNS and SASEGT. The J segment lost 5 bases and the V segment lost 7 bases, leaving 10 bases of the junction unmatched. The CDR3 sequence: CASTQTGALYGYTF. As DNA, the CDR3 is TGTGCCAGCACCCAAACAGGGGCTTTATATGGCTACACCTTC.

J is TRBJ2-7 and V is TRBV12-3 or TRBV12-4; 7 nucleotides line up with TRBD1. The J segment lost 3 bases and the V segment lost 7 bases, leaving 9 bases of the junction unmatched. CDR3 size: 14 residues. As DNA, the CDR3 is TGTGCCAGCACCTCCCAGGGGACAGTCTACGAGCAGTACTTC. This gives the protein CASTSQGTVYEQYF.

This clonotype appeared a few times. The rearrangement links TRBV24-1 to TRBJ2-1; 7 nucleotides line up with TRBD1. Germline V CDR1 and CDR2: KGHDR, SFDVKD. V lost 5 bases and J lost 7; bases outside the gene matches: 7. The CDR3 covers 14 residues. CDR3 sequence: CATSVGQRRNEQFF. For the CDR3, the DNA is TGTGCCACCAGTGTGGGACAGAGGAGGAATGAGCAGTTCTTC.

This clonotype was observed many times. This chain connects TRBV2 to TRBJ2-5; D is unclear. CDR1 and CDR2 (germline): SNHLY, FYNNEI. The CDR3 is 13 residues long. V was trimmed by 1 base and J by 3 bases, leaving 6 bases between them. CDR3 DNA sequence: TGTGCCAGCAGTGAAGGTGCGGAAGAGACCCAGTACTTC. This gives the protein CASSEGAEETQYF.

This clonotype was seen ten or more times. The rearrangement links TRBV27 to TRBJ1-2; the D gene is possibly TRBD1 (5 bases). CDR1 and CDR2 from the germline V gene are MNHEY and SMNVEV (reference sequence). V was shortened by 2 bases and J by 7 bases, with 14 bases between the two germline ends. This CDR3 spans 14 amino acids. CDR3 DNA sequence: TGTGCCAGCAGTTTACGCGGACATGACCTTGGCTACACCTTC. It is translated as CASSLRGHDLGYTF.

The gene calls are TRBV14 and TRBJ1-3; possibly TRBD1 for D (6 bases). The germline V gene has CDR1 SGHDN and CDR2 FVKESK. The CDR3 has 16 residues. V was pared by 4 bases and J by 0 bases, with 13 bases between. The chain's CDR3 is CASSRGRTVSGNTIYF. The DNA for the CDR3 is TGTGCCAGCAGCCGGGGGCGGACAGTCTCTGGAAACACCATATATTTT.

This clonotype was picked up a small number of times. The V gene is TRBV5-1, the J gene TRBJ2-2; 8 nucleotides match TRBD2. The CDR3 totals 17 residues. V lost 1 base to trimming and J lost 0 bases; unmatched junction nucleotides: 5. From germline, CDR1 is SGHRS and CDR2 YFSETQ. CDR3 loop: CASSLKGSGANTGELFF. CDR3 sequence (DNA): TGCGCCAGCAGCTTGAAGGGTAGCGGGGCGAACACCGGGGAGCTGTTTTTT.

This clonotype was seen repeatedly, ten times or more. Here the CDR3 DNA reads TGTGCCAGCAGTGATCTAGGGACGGAGACCCAGTACTTC. Its translation: CASSDLGTETQYF. This sequence joins TRBV6-1 and TRBJ2-5, with D tentatively TRBD1 or TRBD2 (5 bases each). The V and J ends lost 3 bases and 5 bases respectively, with 10 bases between them. The CDR3 is 13 amino acids. Germline CDR1 MNHNS, CDR2 SASEGT.

This clonotype occurred many times. The chain recombines TRBV27 with TRBJ1-2; D is unresolved. CDR3 length: 13 residues. CDR1 is MNHEY, CDR2 SMNVEV, per germline (reference sequence). Trimming took off 8 bases at V and 1 base at J, with 11 bases between the two ends. CDR3 residues: CASGPPHNYGYTF. The CDR3 nucleotides read TGTGCCAGCGGCCCCCCTCATAACTATGGCTACACCTTC.

This clonotype was observed many times. This chain links TRBV6-2 or TRBV6-3 with TRBJ2-7, with a possible D match to TRBD1 (5 bases). CDR1 and CDR2 from the germline V gene are MNHEY and SVGEGT. V was trimmed by 0 bases and J by 2 bases, leaving 14 bases between them. CDR3 length equals 16 residues. The CDR3 here is CASSYSSNRPTYEQYF. The CDR3 coding sequence is TGTGCCAGCAGTTACTCGAGTAACAGGCCTACCTACGAGCAGTACTTC.

The J gene is TRBJ2-3, the V gene TRBV27; D is perhaps TRBD2 (6 bases). Trimming removed 5 bases from V and 0 bases from J, with 18 bases in between. CDR1 and CDR2 from the germline V gene are MNHEY and SMNVEV (reference sequence). This CDR3 has 17 residues. CDR3 protein: CASSPGVAAFSTDTQYF. CDR3 nucleotides: TGTGCCAGCAGTCCCGGGGTAGCGGCTTTTAGCACAGATACGCAGTATTTT.

This clonotype has at least ten counts. The V call is TRBV3-1, the J call TRBJ2-1; a weak D match, TRBD2 (5 bases). Trimming took off 0 bases at V and 5 bases at J, with 8 bases between the two ends. Germline CDR1 reads LGHDT; CDR2 reads YNNKEL (reference sequence). The CDR3 has 14 amino acids. The CDR3 is CASSQESGNNEQFF. In nucleotides, the CDR3 is TGTGCCAGCAGCCAAGAATCGGGGAACAATGAGCAGTTCTTC.

The chain uses TRBV6-2 or TRBV6-3 and TRBJ1-1; 9 nucleotides match TRBD1. Losses at the gene ends were 4 bases for V and 4 bases for J; bases not matched to a gene: 1. Per germline, CDR1 MNHEY and CDR2 SVGEGT. The length of the CDR3 is 13 residues. Here the CDR3 DNA reads TGTGCCAGCAGTTGGGACAGGGCCACTGAAGCTTTCTTT. Protein sequence: CASSWDRATEAFF.

This clonotype has just a few counts. V is TRBV12-3 or TRBV12-4 and J is TRBJ1-6; TRBD1 might be the D (5 bases). V was trimmed by 7 bases and J by 0 bases, leaving 10 bases between them. The CDR3 is 15 residues long. The CDR3 bases are TGTGCCAGCACCCCAGGGAGCTCCTATAATTCACCCCTCCACTTT. Translating gives CASTPGSSYNSPLHF.

This clonotype was seen repeatedly, ten times or more. CDR3 DNA: TGTGCCAGCAGTTTACGACAGGGAGGGAACACAGATACGCAGTATTTT. It yields the protein CASSLRQGGNTDTQYF. The chain links TRBV12-3 or TRBV12-4 to TRBJ2-3; D may correspond to TRBD1 or TRBD2 (7 bases each). This CDR3 region has 16 residues. The V end was cut by 2 bases, the J end by 2 bases, with 14 bases between.